This TCR beta chain emerged from a study of neoadjuvant nivolumab and ipilimumab in lung cancer. Findings of the study overall: Only a small number of samples underwent TCR sequencing. Resected tumors had greater TCR richness and clonality than uninvolved lung.

CDR1 is MNHNS and CDR2 is SASEGT in the germline V gene. V lost 10 bases, J lost 0 bases, and 12 bases lay in between. This CDR3 is built from 14 residues. Assay used: immunoSEQ multiplex PCR; TCRdb lists only in-frame clones, some missing. The sample shows fewer than 35,000 clones, approximately 80% of them seen only once. In the case of this clone: The antigen is undetermined.

V is TRBV6-1 and J is TRBJ1-4; D is uncertain. The sample in question was peripheral blood, obtained before neoadjuvant nivolumab, alone or with ipilimumab. This sequence was found in an adult with non-small cell lung cancer. CDR3 in amino acids: CATGRSSTNEKLFF. CDR3 sequence (DNA): TGTGCCACCGGACGCTCCTCAACTAATGAAAAACTGTTTTTT.